The T cell receptor beta chain described here comes from a study of blood T cell repertoires in COVID-19. Study in general: The cDNA or gDNA used as material had been derived from T cells, B-cell-depleted T cells, or PBMCs.

The germline V gene encodes CDR1 SQVTM and CDR2 ANQGSEA. The J segment lost 3 bases and the V segment lost 7 bases, leaving 12 bases of the junction unmatched. This CDR3 is 15 amino acids long. Original processing methods: Reference gene primer amplification gave nucleated cell count estimates. Assay: immunoSEQ multiplex PCR; the TCRdb copy retains only in-frame clones and omits some. That table is the source of V, J and clone size, and D and trimming were worked out from the DNA. The sample records 200,000 to 250,000 clones, roughly 86% being singletons. This clone appeared a few times. This TCR came from a woman in her sixties with acute or convalescent COVID-19. The rearrangement uses TRBV29-1 and TRBJ2-1, with TRBD2 identical over 7 bases. Sequences were obtained from peripheral blood. The CDR3: CSASEGGGGYNEQFF. The CDR3 region has the DNA TGCAGCGCCTCAGAGGGCGGGGGAGGCTACAATGAGCAGTTCTTC.